Following are 5 T cell receptor beta chains from one sample sequenced in a study of blood T cell repertoires in COVID-19. Generated by immunoSEQ multiplex PCR, the TCRdb table keeps only in-frame clones and is missing some. The sample shows some 220,000 clones, 60% to 85% of them seen only once. The material sequenced was peripheral blood. These receptors were collected from a woman between 65 and 79 years old with acute or convalescent COVID-19.

The rearrangement uses TRBV7-9 and TRBJ1-4, with TRBD1 as a possible D gene (6 bases). CDR1 SEHNR and CDR2 FQNEAQ come from the germline V gene (reference sequence). V lost 2 bases, J lost 5 bases, and 12 bases lay in between. The CDR3 is made up of 15 amino acids. The CDR3 bases are TGTGCCAGCAGCTTATACGGCAGGGGAAATGAAAAACTGTTTTTT. It specifies CASSLYGRGNEKLFF.

The CDR3 sequence: CASSSLDSYEQYF. The CDR3 bases are TGTGCCAGTAGTTCCCTCGACAGTTACGAGCAGTACTTC. This sequence joins TRBV19 and TRBJ2-7; TRBD1 is a possible D gene (5 bases). Trimming pared 5 bases from V and 4 bases from J, leaving 12 bases between. The germline gives CDR1 LNHDA, CDR2 SQIVND (reference sequence). The CDR3 spans 13 residues. The whole variable domain, remainder taken from reference TRBV19 and TRBJ2-7, is DGGITQSPKYLFRKEGQNVTLSCEQNLNHDAMYWYRQDPGQGLRLIYYSQIVNDFQKGDIAEGYSVSREKKESFPLTVTSAQKNPTAFYLCASSSLDSYEQYFGPGTRLTVT.

V is TRBV3-1 (or the pseudogene TRBV3-2) and J is TRBJ2-2; D may be TRBD2 (7 bases). V was pared by 3 bases and J by 4 bases, with 12 bases between. The germline gives CDR1 LGHDT, CDR2 YNNKEL (reference sequence). The CDR3 is 15 amino acids. CDR3 bases: TGTGCCAGCAGCCAGTTCGGGGGGCCCACCGGGGAGCTGTTTTTT. As protein: CASSQFGGPTGELFF.

The chain employs TRBV7-9 and TRBJ2-2; D is possibly TRBD1 (6 bases). This CDR3 has 16 amino acids. In germline, CDR1 is SEHNR, CDR2 FQNEAQ (reference sequence). V was cut by 11 bases and J by 7 bases, with 26 bases left in between. CDR3 coding DNA: TGTGCCGTCCCACCTCGGTCCGGGACAAGTGGCGGGGAGCTGTTTTTT. It codes for CAVPPRSGTSGGELFF.

This clone has a handful of counts. The V and J genes are TRBV7-2 and TRBJ1-2; 7 bases are a match to TRBD1. CDR1 is SGHTA, CDR2 FQGNSA, per germline. The ends lost 6 bases at V and 2 bases at J; junction bases unmatched: 9. The CDR3 has 15 amino acids. For the CDR3, the DNA is TGTGCCAGCAGTCTCCAACCGACAGGGAACTATGGCTACACCTTC. The encoded protein is CASSLQPTGNYGYTF.